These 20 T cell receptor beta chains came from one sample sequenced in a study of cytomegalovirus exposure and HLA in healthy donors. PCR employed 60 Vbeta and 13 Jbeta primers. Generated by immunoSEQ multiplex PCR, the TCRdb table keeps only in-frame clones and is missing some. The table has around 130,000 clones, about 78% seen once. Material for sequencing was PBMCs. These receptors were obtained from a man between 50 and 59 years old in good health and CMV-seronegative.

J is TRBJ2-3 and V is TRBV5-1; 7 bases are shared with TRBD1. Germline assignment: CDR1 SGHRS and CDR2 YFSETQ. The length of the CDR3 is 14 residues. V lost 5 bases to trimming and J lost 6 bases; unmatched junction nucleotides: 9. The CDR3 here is CASRTGDSVDTQYF. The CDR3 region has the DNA TGCGCCAGCAGAACCGGGGACAGCGTGGATACGCAGTATTTT.

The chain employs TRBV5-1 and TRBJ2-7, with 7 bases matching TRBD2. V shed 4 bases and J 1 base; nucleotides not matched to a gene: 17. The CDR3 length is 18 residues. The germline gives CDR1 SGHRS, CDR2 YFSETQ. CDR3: CASSPPGPEAGRSYEQYF. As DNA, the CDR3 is TGCGCCAGCAGCCCTCCAGGGCCTGAAGCGGGACGATCCTACGAGCAGTACTTC.

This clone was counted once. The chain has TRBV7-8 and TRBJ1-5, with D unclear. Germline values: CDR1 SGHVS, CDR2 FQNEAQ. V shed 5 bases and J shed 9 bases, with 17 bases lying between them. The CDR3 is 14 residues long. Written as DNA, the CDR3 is TGTGCCAGCAGCCCGTCGGGATCCACGGGGCCCCAGCATTTT. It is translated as CASSPSGSTGPQHF.

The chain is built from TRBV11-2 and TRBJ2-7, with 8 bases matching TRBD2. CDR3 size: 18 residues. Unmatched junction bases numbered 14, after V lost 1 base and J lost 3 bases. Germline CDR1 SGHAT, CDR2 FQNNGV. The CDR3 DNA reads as TGTGCCAGCAGCTTAGTAACGGGAGGGAAACTCCGACTCTACGAGCAGTACTTC. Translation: CASSLVTGGKLRLYEQYF.

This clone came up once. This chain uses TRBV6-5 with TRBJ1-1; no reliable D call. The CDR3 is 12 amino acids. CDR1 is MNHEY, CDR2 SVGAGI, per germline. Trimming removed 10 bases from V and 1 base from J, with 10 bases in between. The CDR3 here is CANKRGNTEAFF. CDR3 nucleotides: TGTGCCAACAAAAGAGGGAACACTGAAGCTTTCTTT.

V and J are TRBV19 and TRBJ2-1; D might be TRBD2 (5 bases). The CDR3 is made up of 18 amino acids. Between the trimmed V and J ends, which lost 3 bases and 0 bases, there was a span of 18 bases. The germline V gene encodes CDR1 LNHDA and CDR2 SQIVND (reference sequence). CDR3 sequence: CASSIPDYRAISYNEQFF. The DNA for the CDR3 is TGTGCCAGTAGTATTCCCGACTATAGAGCCATCTCCTACAATGAGCAGTTCTTC.

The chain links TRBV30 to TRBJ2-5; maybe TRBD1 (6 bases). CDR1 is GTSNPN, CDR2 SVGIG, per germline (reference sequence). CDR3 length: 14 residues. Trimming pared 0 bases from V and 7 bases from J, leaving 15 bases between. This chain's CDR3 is CAWSVQGAVVTQYF. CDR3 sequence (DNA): TGTGCCTGGAGTGTACAGGGTGCCGTGGTGACCCAGTACTTC.

CDR3 region: CASSLGLSGSAKNIQYF. CDR3 in DNA: TGTGCCAGCTCACTCGGACTGAGCGGGAGTGCCAAAAACATTCAGTACTTC. This rearrangement joins TRBV18 to TRBJ2-4, with 8 nucleotides matching TRBD2. The germline CDR1 and CDR2 sequences are KGHSH and LQKENI. The J segment lost 1 base and the V segment lost 4 bases, leaving 9 bases of the junction unmatched. This CDR3 has 17 amino acids.

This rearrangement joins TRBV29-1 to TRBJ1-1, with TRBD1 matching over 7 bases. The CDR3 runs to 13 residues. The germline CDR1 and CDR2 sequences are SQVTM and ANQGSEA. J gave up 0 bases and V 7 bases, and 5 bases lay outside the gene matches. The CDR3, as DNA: TGCAGCGGAAAGAGGGGGCTGAACACTGAAGCTTTCTTT. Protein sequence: CSGKRGLNTEAFF.

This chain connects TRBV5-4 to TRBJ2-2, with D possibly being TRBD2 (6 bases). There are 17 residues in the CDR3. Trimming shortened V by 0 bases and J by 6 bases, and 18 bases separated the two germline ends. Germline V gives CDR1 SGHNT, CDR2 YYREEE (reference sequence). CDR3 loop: CASSLGVEGGFAGELFF. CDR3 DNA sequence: TGTGCCAGCAGCTTGGGAGTGGAGGGTGGGTTTGCCGGGGAGCTGTTTTTT.

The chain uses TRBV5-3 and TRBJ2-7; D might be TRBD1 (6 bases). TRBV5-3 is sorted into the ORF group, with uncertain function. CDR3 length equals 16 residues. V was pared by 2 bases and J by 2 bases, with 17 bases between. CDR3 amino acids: CARSLPTGLLTYEQYF. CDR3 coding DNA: TGTGCCAGAAGCTTACCAACAGGGCTCCTTACCTACGAGCAGTACTTC.

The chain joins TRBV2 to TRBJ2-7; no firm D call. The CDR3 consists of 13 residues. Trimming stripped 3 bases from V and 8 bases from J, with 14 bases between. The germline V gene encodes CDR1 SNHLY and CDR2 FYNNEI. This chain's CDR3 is CASSDGPRIKQYF. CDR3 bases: TGTGCCAGCAGTGATGGGCCTCGAATTAAGCAGTACTTC.

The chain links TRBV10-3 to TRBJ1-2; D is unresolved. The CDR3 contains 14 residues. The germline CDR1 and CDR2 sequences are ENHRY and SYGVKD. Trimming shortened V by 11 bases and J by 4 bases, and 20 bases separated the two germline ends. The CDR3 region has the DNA TGTGCCTCCTCACCTCTGCGGGAAGCCTATGGCTACACCTTC. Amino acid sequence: CASSPLREAYGYTF.

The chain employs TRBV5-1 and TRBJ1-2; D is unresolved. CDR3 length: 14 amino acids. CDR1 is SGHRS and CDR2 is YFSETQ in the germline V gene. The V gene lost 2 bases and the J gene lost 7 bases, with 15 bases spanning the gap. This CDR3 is CASSLLGLYGGYTF. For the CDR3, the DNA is TGCGCCAGCAGCTTACTAGGACTTTACGGTGGCTACACCTTC.

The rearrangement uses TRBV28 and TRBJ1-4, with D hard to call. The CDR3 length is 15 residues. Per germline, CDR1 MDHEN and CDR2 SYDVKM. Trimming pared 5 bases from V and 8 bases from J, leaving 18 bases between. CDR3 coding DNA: TGTGCCAGCAGTCCGAAAACACAGTTTGTAGAAAAACTGTTTTTT. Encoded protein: CASSPKTQFVEKLFF. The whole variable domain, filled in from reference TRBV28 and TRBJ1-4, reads DVKVTQSSRYLVKRTGEKVFLECVQDMDHENMFWYRQDPGLGLRLIYFSYDVKMKEKGDIPEGYSVSREKKERFSLILESASTNQTSMYLCASSPKTQFVEKLFFGSGTQLSVL.

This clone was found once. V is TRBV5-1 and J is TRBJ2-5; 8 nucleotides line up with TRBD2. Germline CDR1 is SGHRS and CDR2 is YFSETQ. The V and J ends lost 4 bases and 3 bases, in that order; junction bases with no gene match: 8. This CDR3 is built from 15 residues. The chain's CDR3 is CASSPLGGAEETQYF. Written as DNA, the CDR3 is TGCGCCAGCAGCCCGCTCGGGGGGGCTGAAGAGACCCAGTACTTC.

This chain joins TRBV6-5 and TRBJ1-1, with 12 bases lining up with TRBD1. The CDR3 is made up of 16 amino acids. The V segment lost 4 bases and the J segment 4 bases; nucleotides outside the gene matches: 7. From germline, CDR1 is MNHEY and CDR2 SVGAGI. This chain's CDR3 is CASSWDRGRSGTEAFF. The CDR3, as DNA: TGTGCCAGCAGTTGGGACAGGGGGCGTTCGGGCACTGAAGCTTTCTTT.

CDR3 nucleotides: TGTGCCAGCAGCTATACCAGAACGGAGACCCAGTACTTC. Protein sequence: CASSYTRTETQYF. J is TRBJ2-5 and V is TRBV5-4; no clear D. Germline CDR1 and CDR2: SGHNT and YYREEE (reference sequence). The CDR3 runs to 13 residues. Trimming left V 3 bases short and J 5 bases short, with 11 bases between.

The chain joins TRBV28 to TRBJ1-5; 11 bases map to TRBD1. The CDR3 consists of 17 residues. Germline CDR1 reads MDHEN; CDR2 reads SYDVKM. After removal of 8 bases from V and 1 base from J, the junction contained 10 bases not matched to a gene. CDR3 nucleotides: TGTGCCAGCCGGACAGGGGGCGCGGTGGGAAGCAATCAGCCCCAGCATTTT. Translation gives CASRTGGAVGSNQPQHF.

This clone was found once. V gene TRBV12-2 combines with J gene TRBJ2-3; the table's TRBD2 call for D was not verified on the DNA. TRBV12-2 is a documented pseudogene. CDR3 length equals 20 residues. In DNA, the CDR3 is TGTGCAAGTCGCTTAGGGAACGGACTAGCGGGAGTGAGTGGCACAGATACGCAGTATTTT. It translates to CASRLGNGLAGVSGTDTQYF.